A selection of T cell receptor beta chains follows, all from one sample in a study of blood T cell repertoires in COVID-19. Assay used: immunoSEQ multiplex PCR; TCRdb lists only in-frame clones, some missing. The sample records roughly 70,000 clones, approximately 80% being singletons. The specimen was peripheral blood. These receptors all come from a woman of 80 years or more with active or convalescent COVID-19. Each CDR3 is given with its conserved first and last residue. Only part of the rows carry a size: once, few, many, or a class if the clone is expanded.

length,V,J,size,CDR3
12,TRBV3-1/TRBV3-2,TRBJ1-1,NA,CASDCMNTEAFF
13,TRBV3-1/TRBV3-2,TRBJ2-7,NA,CASRLGLVSEQYF
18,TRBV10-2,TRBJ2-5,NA,CASSGTPGLAGSGETQYF
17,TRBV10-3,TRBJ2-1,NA,CAISERSSGSSYNEQFF
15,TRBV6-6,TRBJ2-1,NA,CASKTTGASYNEQFF
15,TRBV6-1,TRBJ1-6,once,CASSEDRRGFSPLHF
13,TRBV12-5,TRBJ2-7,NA,CASARDRNYEQYF
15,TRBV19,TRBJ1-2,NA,CASIPGTGGDYGYTF
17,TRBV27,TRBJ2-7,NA,CASSFRQPLRVPREQYF
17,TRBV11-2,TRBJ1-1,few,CASSLDLRARRGTEAFF
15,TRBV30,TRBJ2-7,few,CAWSAGTSGPYEQYF
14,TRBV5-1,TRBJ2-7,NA,CASRTGGNSYEQYF
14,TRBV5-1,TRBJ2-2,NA,CASSVQGGTGELFF
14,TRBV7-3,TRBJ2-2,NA,CASSLDRETGELFF
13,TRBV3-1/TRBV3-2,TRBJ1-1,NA,CASRNTLNTEAFF
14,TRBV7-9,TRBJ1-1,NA,CASSPLGGNTEAFF
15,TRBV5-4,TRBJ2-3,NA,CASTSAGKETDTQYF